These 28 T cell receptor beta chains were all obtained from the same sample, sequenced in a study of beta chain features in type 1 diabetes. Expressed TCRB transcripts got sequenced, as all isolated RNA was reverse transcribed. Data came from immunoSEQ multiplex PCR; TCRdb stores just in-frame clones and leaves some out. The sample holds 300,000 to 350,000 clones; approximately 14% are singletons and the top ten take under 8.5%. The sequenced material came from central memory CD4+ T cells from blood. The receptors were gathered from a man aged 30 to 39 in good health.

V is TRBV7-9 and J is TRBJ1-1; tentative D call: TRBD1 (6 bases). This CDR3 region has 13 residues. The germline CDR1 and CDR2 sequences are SEHNR and FQNEAQ (reference sequence). The V gene lost 7 bases and the J gene lost 6 bases, with 15 bases spanning the gap. The CDR3: CASTEGGTPEAFF. The DNA for the CDR3 is TGTGCCAGCACCGAAGGGGGGACCCCTGAAGCTTTCTTT.

This clone has just a few counts. This chain links TRBV9 with TRBJ1-2, with D tentatively TRBD1 (5 bases). Trimming left V 0 bases short and J 7 bases short, with 16 bases between. The CDR3 length is 15 residues. The germline CDR1 and CDR2 sequences are SGDLS and YYNGEE. CDR3 region: CASSVALMGQSGYTF. The CDR3 DNA reads as TGTGCCAGCAGCGTAGCTCTTATGGGGCAGAGTGGCTACACCTTC.

The V and J genes are TRBV7-2 and TRBJ2-3, with D hard to call. Germline V CDR1 and CDR2: SGHTA, FQGNSA. CDR3 length: 12 amino acids. Deletions cut 3 bases from V and 9 bases from J, with 10 bases between. CDR3 amino acids: CASSFTGGTQYF. The CDR3 nucleotides are TGTGCCAGCAGCTTCACGGGTGGGACGCAGTATTTT.

This clone was seen a few times. The chain carries TRBV19 and TRBJ2-2; a possible D gene is TRBD1 (5 bases). The V and J ends lost 7 bases and 3 bases respectively, with 18 bases between them. The CDR3 is 16 amino acids. The V gene's germline CDR1 is LNHDA and CDR2 SQIVND (reference sequence). CDR3 sequence: CASKAGQGLYTGELFF. Here the CDR3 DNA reads TGTGCCAGTAAAGCTGGACAAGGGCTGTACACCGGGGAGCTGTTTTTT.

J is TRBJ2-7 and V is TRBV7-2; 8 nucleotides align to TRBD2. This CDR3 region has 13 residues. The germline gives CDR1 SGHTA, CDR2 FQGNSA. CDR3 sequence: CAAGRGVSYEQYF. DNA of the CDR3: TGTGCGGCCGGGCGGGGGGTCTCCTACGAGCAGTACTTC.

In this sample, this clone turned up many times. Different DNA sequences within this sample yield the same CDR3. The chain couples TRBV7-9 to TRBJ2-7, with D perhaps matching TRBD1 or TRBD2 (5 bases each). The germline V gene encodes CDR1 SEHNR and CDR2 FQNEAQ (reference sequence). The length of the CDR3 is 12 residues. Trimming shortened V by 8 bases and J by 1 base, and 9 bases separated the two germline ends. The chain's CDR3 is CASGDGSYEQYF. CDR3 DNA: TGTGCCAGCGGGGACGGGTCCTACGAGCAGTACTTC.

In this sample, this clone turned up a few times. The rearrangement joins TRBV27 to TRBJ1-2; D not resolved. Germline CDR1 reads MNHEY; CDR2 reads SMNVEV (reference sequence). This CDR3 comprises 14 residues. V was trimmed by 5 bases and J by 2 bases, leaving 12 bases between them. The CDR3 reads CASSLEPGNYGYTF. CDR3 nucleotides: TGTGCCAGCAGTCTCGAGCCGGGGAACTATGGCTACACCTTC.

This clone has a handful of counts. This chain connects TRBV5-1 to TRBJ2-2; the match to TRBD1 covers 7 bases. Germline V gives CDR1 SGHRS, CDR2 YFSETQ. The CDR3 is made up of 16 amino acids. V was clipped by 0 bases and J by 1 base; unmatched bases: 3. The chain's CDR3 is CASSLGQGLNTGELFF. The CDR3 DNA is TGCGCCAGCAGCTTGGGACAGGGATTGAACACCGGGGAGCTGTTTTTT.

This sequence joins TRBV15 and TRBJ2-1; no clear D gene. The V end lost 4 bases, the J end lost 6 bases, and 16 bases lay between the germline ends. The CDR3 is 15 amino acids. The germline V gene encodes CDR1 LNHNV and CDR2 YYDKDF (reference sequence). The DNA for the CDR3 is TGTGCCACCAGCATTCCACCCAGAACGGGCAATGAGCAGTTCTTC. Translated: CATSIPPRTGNEQFF.

This clone was observed a handful of times. The V and J genes are TRBV7-9 and TRBJ1-2; D remains ambiguous. Germline V CDR1 and CDR2: SEHNR, FQNEAQ (reference sequence). Trimming pared 6 bases from V and 7 bases from J, leaving 15 bases between. The CDR3 covers 13 residues. Written as DNA, the CDR3 is TGTGCCAGCAGAGTAGGGCCCAATAGTGGCTACACCTTC. Amino acids: CASRVGPNSGYTF.

The chain combines TRBV10-3 with TRBJ2-1, with 7 bases that match TRBD1. V shed 3 bases and J 2 bases; nucleotides not matched to a gene: 7. The CDR3 loop spans 16 amino acids. Germline V gene lookup returns CDR1 ENHRY and CDR2 SYGVKD. CDR3 amino acids: CAISDTAQGTYNEQFF. The CDR3 nucleotides read TGTGCCATCAGTGACACAGCACAGGGGACCTACAATGAGCAGTTCTTC.

Only a few counts were recorded for this clone. This chain connects TRBV19 to TRBJ2-1, with 8 bases that match TRBD2. The CDR3 extends over 15 amino acids. From germline, CDR1 is LNHDA and CDR2 SQIVND (reference sequence). The ends lost 8 bases at V and 1 base at J; junction bases unmatched: 7. CDR3 nucleotide sequence: TGTGCCAGTGTAAGGGGCGGGGGGTCCTACAATGAGCAGTTCTTC. Protein: CASVRGGGSYNEQFF.

This clone showed up just a few times. The chain carries TRBV18 and TRBJ2-1; TRBD2 matches at 13 bases. The length of the CDR3 is 21 residues. Germline values: CDR1 KGHSH, CDR2 LQKENI. V lost 6 bases, J lost 7 bases, and 24 bases stayed unmatched. Written as DNA, the CDR3 is TGTGCCAGCTCCCTCTTGGGCCCAGGGAAAAGCGGGACTAGCGGGGTGAATGAGCAGTTCTTC. Amino acids: CASSLLGPGKSGTSGVNEQFF.

This clone has a handful of counts. The rearrangement uses TRBV11-2 and TRBJ2-3, with 7 nucleotides matching TRBD2. This CDR3 has 16 amino acids. The ends lost 7 bases at V and 2 bases at J; junction bases unmatched: 12. Germline assignment: CDR1 SGHAT and CDR2 FQNNGV. CDR3 in DNA: TGTGCCAGCACTAGACAAACGGGACTATCCACAGATACGCAGTATTTT. Translating it yields CASTRQTGLSTDTQYF.

The chain couples TRBV7-8 to TRBJ2-7, with D possibly TRBD2 on 6 matching bases. V gave up 5 bases and J gave up 7 bases, with 21 bases separating them. Germline V gene data show CDR1 as SGHVS and CDR2 as FQNEAQ. CDR3 size: 15 residues. CDR3 DNA sequence: TGTGCCAGCAGCGCCTCGGGAGTAGCCGGGCAAGAGCAGTACGTC. Encoded protein: CASSASGVAGQEQYV.

The rearrangement links TRBV9 to TRBJ2-2, with D perhaps matching TRBD1 (6 bases). Germline V gene data show CDR1 as SGDLS and CDR2 as YYNGEE. Trimming stripped 3 bases from V and 2 bases from J, with 11 bases between. The CDR3 has 15 residues. CDR3 in DNA: TGTGCCAGCAGCGAGGGGGATTATAACACCGGGGAGCTGTTTTTT. Translating it yields CASSEGDYNTGELFF.

This clone has a handful of counts. This chain links TRBV18 with TRBJ2-3, with TRBD2 matching 9 bases. Germline V lookup: CDR1 KGHSH, CDR2 LQKENI. This CDR3 comprises 18 residues. The junction had 17 bases not matched to a gene; V was cut back by 4 bases and J by 6 bases. CDR3 residues: CASSLLLTSGSTGDTQYF. In DNA form, the CDR3 reads TGTGCCAGCTCACTACTTTTGACTAGCGGCTCAACCGGGGATACGCAGTATTTT.

The chain couples TRBV7-9 to TRBJ2-2, with 10 positions matching TRBD1. CDR1 SEHNR and CDR2 FQNEAQ come from the germline V gene (reference sequence). Unmatched junction bases numbered 2, after V lost 3 bases and J lost 1 base. The CDR3 sequence is 16 residues long. The CDR3 nucleotides read TGTGCCAGCAGCTTCAGGACAGGGGGGAACACCGGGGAGCTGTTTTTT. It translates to CASSFRTGGNTGELFF.

This clone occurred once. The chain has TRBV9 and TRBJ2-5, with a tentative D call TRBD2 (5 bases). The germline gives CDR1 SGDLS, CDR2 YYNGEE. The CDR3 consists of 12 residues. Trimming shortened V by 3 bases and J by 9 bases, and 12 bases separated the two germline ends. CDR3 loop: CASSASGLAQYF. The CDR3 coding sequence is TGTGCCAGCAGCGCCTCTGGACTGGCCCAGTACTTC.

The table lists this clone with many counts. J is TRBJ1-4 and V is TRBV9, with unresolved D. This CDR3 is 14 amino acids long. Trimming stripped 4 bases from V and 4 bases from J, with 11 bases between. CDR1 is SGDLS, CDR2 YYNGEE, per germline. CDR3 coding DNA: TGTGCCAGCAGCAACGGGGTCTATAATGAAAAACTGTTTTTT. This translates into CASSNGVYNEKLFF. Full variable domain (remainder filled in from reference TRBV9 and TRBJ1-4): DSGVTQTPKHLITATGQRVTLRCSPRSGDLSVYWYQQSLDQGLQFLIQYYNGEERAKGNILERFSAQQFPDLHSELNLSSLELGDSALYFCASSNGVYNEKLFFGSGTQLSVL.

In this sample, this clone turned up a few times. The chain recombines TRBV27 with TRBJ2-2; 9 positions agree with TRBD1. The CDR3 runs 13 residues. Germline V gives CDR1 MNHEY, CDR2 SMNVEV (reference sequence). The V and J ends lost 5 bases and 7 bases, in that order; junction bases with no gene match: 2. Written as DNA, the CDR3 is TGTGCCAGCAGTAACAGGGGGCTCGGGGAGCTGTTTTTT. It is translated as CASSNRGLGELFF.

The J gene is TRBJ2-5, the V gene TRBV11-2, with a tentative D call TRBD2 (5 bases). Germline CDR1 SGHAT, CDR2 FQNNGV. The CDR3 sequence is 15 residues long. V dropped 1 base and J dropped 0 bases, with 9 bases sitting between them. The CDR3 sequence: CASSLGTGYQETQYF. For the CDR3, the DNA is TGTGCCAGCAGCTTAGGAACGGGGTACCAAGAGACCCAGTACTTC. The full variable domain, completed using reference TRBV11-2 and TRBJ2-5, is EAGVAQSPRYKIIEKRQSVAFWCNPISGHATLYWYQQILGQGPKLLIQFQNNGVVDDSQLPKDRFSAERLKGVDSTLKIQPAKLEDSAVYLCASSLGTGYQETQYFGPGTRLLVL.

The gene calls are TRBV5-1 and TRBJ2-5; no definite D call. The germline V and J ends were trimmed by 2 bases and 1 base, with 12 bases remaining between them. The CDR3 runs to 15 residues. The V gene's germline CDR1 is SGHRS and CDR2 YFSETQ. The CDR3 spells CASSFFGPTQETQYF. CDR3 nucleotide sequence: TGCGCCAGCAGCTTTTTCGGGCCGACCCAAGAGACCCAGTACTTC.

This clone has only a few counts. This chain joins TRBV28 and TRBJ2-2; D is unclear. Germline V gene sequence: CDR1 MDHEN, CDR2 SYDVKM. V lost 9 bases and J lost 0, with 8 bases in between. The CDR3 is made up of 13 amino acids. The CDR3 bases are TGTGCCAGTTACAGAGCGAACACCGGGGAGCTGTTTTTT. Residues: CASYRANTGELFF.

This chain connects TRBV7-6 to TRBJ2-7; maybe TRBD2 (6 bases). There are 12 residues in the CDR3. In germline, CDR1 is SGHVS, CDR2 FNYEAQ. The CDR3 coding sequence is TGTGCGTCGGGGGACGGATCCTACGAGCAGTACTTC. Translating gives CASGDGSYEQYF.

This chain links TRBV2 with TRBJ2-7; D could derive from TRBD1 or TRBD2 (5 bases each). The CDR3 sequence is 15 residues long. Looked up from germline, CDR1 is SNHLY and CDR2 is FYNNEI. V gave up 6 bases and J gave up 2 bases, with 17 bases separating them. CDR3 sequence reads: CASRKERGPTYEQYF. The CDR3 DNA reads as TGTGCCAGCAGAAAAGAGAGGGGACCCACCTACGAGCAGTACTTC.

J is TRBJ1-1 and V is TRBV11-3; D not resolved. The CDR3 has 13 amino acids. V lost 4 bases, J lost 3 bases, and 9 bases lay in between. CDR1 SGHNT and CDR2 YENEEA come from the germline V gene. CDR3 residues: CASSSGTDTEAFF. In DNA form, the CDR3 reads TGTGCCAGCAGCTCCGGAACAGACACTGAAGCTTTCTTT.

This clone showed up just a few times. CDR3 bases: TGTGCCAGCAGCTCATCCCTGGGTCCCTACGAGCAGTACTTC. Encoded protein: CASSSSLGPYEQYF. The rearrangement links TRBV7-2 to TRBJ2-7, with D unclear. There are 14 residues in the CDR3. Germline values: CDR1 SGHTA, CDR2 FQGNSA. Trimming removed 4 bases from V and 2 bases from J, with 12 bases in between.